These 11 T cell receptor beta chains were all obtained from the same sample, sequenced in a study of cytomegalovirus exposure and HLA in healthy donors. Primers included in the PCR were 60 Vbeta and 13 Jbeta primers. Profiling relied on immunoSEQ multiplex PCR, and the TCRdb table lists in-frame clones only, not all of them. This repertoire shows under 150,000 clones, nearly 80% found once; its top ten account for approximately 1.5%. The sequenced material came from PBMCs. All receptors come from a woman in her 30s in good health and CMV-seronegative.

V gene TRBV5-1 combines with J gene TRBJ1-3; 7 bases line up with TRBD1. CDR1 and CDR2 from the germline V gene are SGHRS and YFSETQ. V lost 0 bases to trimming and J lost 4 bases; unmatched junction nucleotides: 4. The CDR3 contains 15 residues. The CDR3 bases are TGCGCCAGCAGCTTGGGACAGGGAGAGGGAAACACCATATATTTT. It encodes CASSLGQGEGNTIYF.

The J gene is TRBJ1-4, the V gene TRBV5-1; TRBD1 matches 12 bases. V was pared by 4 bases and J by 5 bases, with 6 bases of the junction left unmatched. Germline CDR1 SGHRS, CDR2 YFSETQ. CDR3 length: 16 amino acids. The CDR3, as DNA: TGCGCCAGCAGCGCCCAGGGACAGGGGGCCAATGAAAAACTGTTTTTT. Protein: CASSAQGQGANEKLFF.

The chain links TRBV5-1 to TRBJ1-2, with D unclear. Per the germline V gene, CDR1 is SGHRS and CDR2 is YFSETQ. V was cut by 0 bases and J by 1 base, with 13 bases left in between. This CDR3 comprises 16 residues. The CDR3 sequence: CASSLGFQTNNYGYTF. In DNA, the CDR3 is TGCGCCAGCAGCTTGGGCTTTCAAACAAATAACTATGGCTACACCTTC.

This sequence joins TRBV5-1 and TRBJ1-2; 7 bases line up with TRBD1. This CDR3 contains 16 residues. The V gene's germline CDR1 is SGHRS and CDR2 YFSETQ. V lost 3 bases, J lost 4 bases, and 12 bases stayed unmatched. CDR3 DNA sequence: TGCGCCAGCAGCTCTAATTCCGGGACAGTCAGCTATGGCTACACCTTC. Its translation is CASSSNSGTVSYGYTF.

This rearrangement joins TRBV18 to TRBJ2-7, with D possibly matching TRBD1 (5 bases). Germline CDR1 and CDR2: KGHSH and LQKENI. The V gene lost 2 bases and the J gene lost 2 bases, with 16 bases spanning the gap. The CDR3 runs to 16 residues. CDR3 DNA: TGTGCCAGCTCACCAGTTGTCGGACAATTGACCTACGAGCAGTACTTC. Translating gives CASSPVVGQLTYEQYF.

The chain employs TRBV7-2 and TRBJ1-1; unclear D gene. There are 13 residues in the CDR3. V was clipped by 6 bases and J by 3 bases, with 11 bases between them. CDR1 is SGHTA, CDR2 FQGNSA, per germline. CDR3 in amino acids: CASSVWGDTEAFF. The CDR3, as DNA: TGTGCCAGCAGTGTGTGGGGAGACACTGAAGCTTTCTTT.

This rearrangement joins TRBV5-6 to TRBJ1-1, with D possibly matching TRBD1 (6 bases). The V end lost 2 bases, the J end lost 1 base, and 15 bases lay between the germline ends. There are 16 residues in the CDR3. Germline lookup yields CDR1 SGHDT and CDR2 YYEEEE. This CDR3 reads CASSFASGVRNTEAFF. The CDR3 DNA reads TGTGCCAGCAGCTTTGCTTCAGGGGTCCGGAACACTGAAGCTTTCTTT.

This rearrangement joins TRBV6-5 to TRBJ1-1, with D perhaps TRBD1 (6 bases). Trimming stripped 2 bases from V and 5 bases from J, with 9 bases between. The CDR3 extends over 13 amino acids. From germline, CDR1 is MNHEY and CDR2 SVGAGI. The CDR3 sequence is CASSYQGITEAFF. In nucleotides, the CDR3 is TGTGCCAGCAGTTACCAGGGGATAACTGAAGCTTTCTTT.

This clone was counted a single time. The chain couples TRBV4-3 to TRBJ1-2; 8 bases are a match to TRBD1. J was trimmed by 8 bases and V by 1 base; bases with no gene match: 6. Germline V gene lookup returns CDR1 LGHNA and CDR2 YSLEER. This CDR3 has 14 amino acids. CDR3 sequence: CASSQAQGAGGYTF. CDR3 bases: TGCGCCAGCAGCCAAGCCCAGGGGGCTGGAGGCTACACCTTC.

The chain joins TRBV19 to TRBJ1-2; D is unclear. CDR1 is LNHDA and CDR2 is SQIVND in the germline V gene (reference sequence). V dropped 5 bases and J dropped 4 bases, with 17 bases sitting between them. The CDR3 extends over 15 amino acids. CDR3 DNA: TGTGCCAGTAGTCCTGACCAGGTGGGGAGCTATGGCTACACCTTC. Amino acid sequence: CASSPDQVGSYGYTF.

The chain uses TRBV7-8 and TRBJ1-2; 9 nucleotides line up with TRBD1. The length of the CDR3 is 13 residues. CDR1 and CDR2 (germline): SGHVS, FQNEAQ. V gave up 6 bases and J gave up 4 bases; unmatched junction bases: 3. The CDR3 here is CASRKDRGYGYTF. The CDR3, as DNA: TGTGCCAGCAGAAAGGACAGGGGCTATGGCTACACCTTC.